The 5 T cell receptor beta chains presented below share a single source sample, sequenced in a study of blood T cell repertoires in COVID-19. Profiled with immunoSEQ multiplex PCR; TCRdb holds only in-frame clones, not every one. The repertoire holds about 160,000 clones, with approximately 85% as singletons. Sequenced: peripheral blood. These receptors all stem from a man at least 80 years old with COVID-19, enrolled during active disease.

This clone was detected once. The chain is built from TRBV9 and TRBJ2-7; D unclear. There are 11 residues in the CDR3. Germline V CDR1 and CDR2: SGDLS, YYNGEE. Deletions cut 2 bases from V and 7 bases from J, with 7 bases between. As DNA, the CDR3 is TGTGCCAGCAGCGTCCCCCTGGAGCAGTACTTC. Translation gives CASSVPLEQYF.

The V gene is TRBV9, the J gene TRBJ2-7; weak D call: TRBD2 (7 bases). V was cut by 0 bases and J by 6 bases, with 16 bases left in between. CDR3 size: 15 residues. Germline CDR1 SGDLS, CDR2 YYNGEE. CDR3 in amino acids: CASSVGEGIGGEQYF. In nucleotides, the CDR3 is TGTGCCAGCAGCGTAGGGGAGGGAATAGGGGGCGAGCAGTACTTC.

This clone was recorded once. V usage is TRBV11-2 and J usage is TRBJ2-1; a weak D match, TRBD2 (6 bases). Germline-derived CDR1 and CDR2 are SGHAT and FQNNGV. V lost 5 bases and J lost 4, with 15 bases in between. The CDR3 extends over 15 amino acids. CDR3 nucleotide sequence: TGTGCCAGCAGCCTCCAGATAGCGGAGTACAATGAGCAGTTCTTC. Its protein product is CASSLQIAEYNEQFF.

V usage is TRBV5-4 and J usage is TRBJ2-2; 12 bases align to TRBD2. V lost 2 bases and J lost 5; bases outside the gene matches: 4. Germline assignment: CDR1 SGHNT and CDR2 YYREEE (reference sequence). The CDR3 length is 16 residues. The CDR3 loop reads CASSLQLAGGTGELFF. CDR3 sequence (DNA): TGTGCCAGCAGCTTACAACTAGCGGGGGGTACCGGGGAGCTGTTTTTT.

The genes are TRBV3-1 (or the pseudogene TRBV3-2) and TRBJ2-3; D uncertain. Trimming took 1 base from V and 0 from J, leaving 8 bases between them. The CDR3 has 15 residues. Germline lookup yields CDR1 LGHDT and CDR2 YNNKEL (reference sequence). In DNA, the CDR3 is TGTGCCAGCAGCCAAGGAGTTCTGAGCACAGATACGCAGTATTTT. Translating it yields CASSQGVLSTDTQYF.